Detailed here is one T cell receptor beta chain. Its antigen is undetermined. The time point was: patch test 1, 2 weeks after DPC sensitization. Treatment in this sample: therapeutic diphenylcyclopropenone sensitization with weekly scalp DPC. At every patch-test visit, blood was drawn before the patch test was applied. The data belong to a study of human T cells and chemical hapten exposure. TCRdb itself ran the RACE reads through MiXCR, one entry per CDR3 protein. The repertoire has roughly 180,000 distinct CDR3 sequences, about 14% of them found once; the top ten carry 1.7%. Study-wide findings and caveats: Significantly more large CDR3 similarity clusters were formed by expanded TCRs than by controls. Unchanged with DPC sensitization were TCRs above 1 in 1000 frequency.

The sample in question was whole blood, obtained in connection with sensitization to the hapten diphenylcyclopropenone (DPC). The clonotype originates from a woman under 40 with alopecia areata. Some clones in this sample may be carry-over from other donors' samples.

The CDR3 bases are TGTGCCAGCAGCCAAGCACAGGGTGGTTACGGGCCCCAGCATTTT. Translating gives CASSQAQGGYGPQHF. J is TRBJ1-5 and V is TRBV4-2; possible D gene TRBD1, 6 bases. Between the trimmed V and J ends, which lost 1 base and 9 bases, there was a span of 16 bases. Germline V lookup: CDR1 LGHNA, CDR2 YNFKEQ. The CDR3 contains 15 residues.